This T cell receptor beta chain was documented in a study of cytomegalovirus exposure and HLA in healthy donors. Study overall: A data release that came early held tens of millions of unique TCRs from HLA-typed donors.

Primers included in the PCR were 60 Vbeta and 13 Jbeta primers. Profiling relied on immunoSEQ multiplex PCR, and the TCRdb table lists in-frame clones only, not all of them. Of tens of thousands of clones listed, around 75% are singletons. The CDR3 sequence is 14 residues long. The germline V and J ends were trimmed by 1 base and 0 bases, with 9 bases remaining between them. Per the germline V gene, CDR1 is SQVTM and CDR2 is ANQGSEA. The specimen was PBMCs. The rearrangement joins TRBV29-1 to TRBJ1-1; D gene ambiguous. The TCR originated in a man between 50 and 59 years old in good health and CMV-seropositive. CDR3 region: CSVEVRGLNTEAFF. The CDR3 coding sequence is TGCAGCGTTGAAGTGCGGGGTTTGAACACTGAAGCTTTCTTT. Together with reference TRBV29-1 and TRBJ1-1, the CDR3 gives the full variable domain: SAVISQKPSRDICQRGTSLTIQCQVDSQVTMMFWYRQQPGQSLTLIATANQGSEATYESGFVIDKFPISRPNLTFSTLTVSNMSPEDSSIYLCSVEVRGLNTEAFFGQGTRLTVV.